This T cell receptor beta chain is drawn from a study of blood T cell repertoires in COVID-19. Study-wide context: COVID-19 samples collected from the United States, Italy and Spain covered acute and convalescent phases.

Only in-frame clones appear in the TCRdb table, and some are missing; sequencing was by immunoSEQ multiplex PCR. This sample yields 200,000 to 300,000 clones, of which around 87% are seen a single time; 2% to 3% belongs to the top ten. This clonotype originated in a woman between 45 and 60 years old with acute or convalescent COVID-19. Source material: peripheral blood.

CDR3 sequence reads: CASSVVGEAYNEQFF. Here the CDR3 DNA reads TGTGCCAGCAGCGTAGTCGGGGAGGCCTACAATGAGCAGTTCTTC. The rearrangement uses TRBV9 and TRBJ2-1; the D gene is possibly TRBD2 (6 bases). This CDR3 region has 15 residues. Trimming removed 0 bases from V and 2 bases from J, with 9 bases in between. Per germline, CDR1 SGDLS and CDR2 YYNGEE.